This is a list of T cell receptor beta chains from one sample in a study of blood T cell repertoires in COVID-19. Method: immunoSEQ multiplex PCR; TCRdb's copy keeps in-frame clones and lacks some. The table includes over 250,000 clones, roughly 90% detected once. The sample consisted of peripheral blood. These receptors all come from a man aged 60 to 69 who had recovered from COVID-19. The CDR3 runs from the conserved cysteine through the conserved F or W. The D gene is left open where the match is weak. Size is stated for part of the rows, as once, few or many counts, or as a class when the clone is expanded.

- - TRBJ1-2 TRBV19 TGTGCCAGTAGTATAGGGGCAGTAGCTAACTATGGCTACACCTTC CASSIGAVANYGYTF
TRBD1 - TRBJ1-2 TRBV27 TGTGCCAGCAGTTCTGACAGGGGGCGCGTCTATGGCTACACCTTC CASSSDRGRVYGYTF
- - TRBJ2-2 TRBV4-2 TGTGCCAGCAGCCAAGATGGCGGGGGCCCTTCCACCGGGGAGCTGTTTTTT CASSQDGGGPSTGELFF
TRBD1 - TRBJ2-3 TRBV18 TGTGCCAGCTCACCGACAGGGAGCACAGATACGCAGTATTTT CASSPTGSTDTQYF
- - TRBJ2-7 TRBV21-1 TGTGCCAGCAGCTCCCGGGACAGGGATGAAGCCTACGAGCAGTACTTC CASSSRDRDEAYEQYF
- - TRBJ1-2 TRBV11-2 TGTGCCAGCAGCTTAGATGGTGGCGGGGGTGTAAGACGCTATGGCTACACCTTC CASSLDGGGGVRRYGYTF
TRBD2 - TRBJ2-4 TRBV15 TGTGCCACCAGCAAGGACCAGCGGGGGGGAAACATTCAGTACTTC CATSKDQRGGNIQYF
TRBD1 - TRBJ1-2 TRBV9 TGTGCCAGCAGCTCCCAGGGACAGGCTAACTATGGCTACACCTTC CASSSQGQANYGYTF
TRBD1 few TRBJ1-2 TRBV4-2 TGTGCCAGCAGCCAAGATGAGGTGACAGGGGGCTGGGGTGGCTACACCTTC CASSQDEVTGGWGGYTF
- - TRBJ1-2 TRBV15 TGTGCCACCAGCGATCACTCCCTTCTGGGCTACACCTTC CATSDHSLLGYTF
- - TRBJ2-7 TRBV5-4 TGTGCCAGCAGCTTGGTTGGTGAGAACGAGCAGTACTTC CASSLVGENEQYF
- - TRBJ2-6 TRBV9 TGTGCCAGCAGCGCTAATCACCTCACGAGCTCTGGGGCCAACGTCCTGACTTTC CASSANHLTSSGANVLTF
TRBD2 - TRBJ2-7 TRBV6-1 TGTGCCAGCAGTGAAGCCCCGACTAGCGGTTACGAGCAGTACTTC CASSEAPTSGYEQYF
TRBD2 few TRBJ2-2 TRBV6-5 TGTGCCAGCACTCCCCGGGGGGGCGGCACCGGGGAGCTGTTTTTT CASTPRGGGTGELFF
TRBD1 - TRBJ2-3 TRBV18 TGTGCCAGCTCACCAGGGACAGGGGGGAAAGATACGCAGTATTTT CASSPGTGGKDTQYF
- - TRBJ1-1 TRBV20-1 TGCAGTGTACCTCAGGGCCCTGAAGCTTTCTTT CSVPQGPEAFF
- - TRBJ2-7 TRBV6-4 TGTGCCAGCAGGTATGCAGGGACACCGGGGGAGGGGTACTTC CASRYAGTPGEGYF
- once TRBJ2-5 TRBV27 TGTGCCAGCAGTTCCTTTAACAGGGTGGAGACCCAGTACTTC CASSSFNRVETQYF
- - TRBJ1-2 TRBV6-5 TGTGCCAGCAGTTACTCGAGTACAGCACAGGGCTACACCTTC CASSYSSTAQGYTF
TRBD1 - TRBJ1-1 TRBV15 TGTGCCACCAGGGGACAGATGAACACTGAAGCTTTCTTT CATRGQMNTEAFF
TRBD1 - TRBJ1-1 TRBV19 TGTGCCAGTTGGAGACAGGGTACCATGAACACTGAAGCTTTCTTT CASWRQGTMNTEAFF
- - TRBJ1-3 TRBV3-1/TRBV3-2 TGTGCCAGCAGCCATCCGTCAGGGACAGGAAACACCATATATTTT CASSHPSGTGNTIYF
TRBD1 - TRBJ1-2 TRBV7-2 TGTGCCAGCAGCTTAGGGACAGGGGGCTATGGCTACACCTTC CASSLGTGGYGYTF
- - TRBJ2-1 TRBV5-4 TGTGCCAGCAGCTCCCCGACAGGCTTCAATGAGCAGTTCTTC CASSSPTGFNEQFF
- - TRBJ1-5 TRBV19 TGTGCCAGCCAGGAGGCAGGGAGGACCCAGCATTTT CASQEAGRTQHF
- - TRBJ1-1 TRBV29-1 TGCAGCGTTGATACGGGGAGCAGGGAAGCTTTCTTT CSVDTGSREAFF
- - TRBJ2-7 TRBV5-1 TGCGCCAGCAGCTTGGAGCCGGGGAGCAACGAGCAGTACTTC CASSLEPGSNEQYF
- - TRBJ2-1 TRBV19 TGTGCCAGTAGTAACTATAATGAGCAGTTCTTC CASSNYNEQFF
TRBD1 - TRBJ1-5 TRBV12-5 TGTGCTAGTGGTTGGCAGACAGGGCTTAACCAGCCCCAGCATTTT CASGWQTGLNQPQHF
- - TRBJ2-1 TRBV7-3 TGTGCCAGCAGCTTAACGGGTCAGGGGTTGGGCTCCTACAATGAGCAGTTCTTC CASSLTGQGLGSYNEQFF
- once TRBJ1-4 TRBV4-2 TGTGCCAGCAGCGGAGGGTCCAGAAGCGGTGAAAAACTGTTTTTT CASSGGSRSGEKLFF
- - TRBJ1-2 TRBV19 TGTGCCAGCCACCTACCCGGGATGCAAGCTAACTATGGCTACACCTTC CASHLPGMQANYGYTF
TRBD1 - TRBJ1-1 TRBV10-3 TGTGCCATCAGTGCAAGGGCGGGACAGGGGGCCTCTGAAGCTTTCTTT CAISARAGQGASEAFF
TRBD2 - TRBJ2-5 TRBV3-1/TRBV3-2 TGTGCCAGCAGCCACCGGGAGGGGACTAGCGGGGGGGCACAAGAGACCCAGTACTTC CASSHREGTSGGAQETQYF